The entry below gives a single T cell receptor beta chain sequence along with its context. J lost 3 bases, V lost 5 bases, and 3 bases had no gene match. Per the germline V gene, CDR1 is MDHEN and CDR2 is SYDVKM. This CDR3 is 14 amino acids long. This sample is part of a study of blood T cell repertoires in COVID-19. Study background: COVID-19 samples from acute and convalescent phases originated in the United States, Italy and Spain. T cells, B-cell-depleted T cells, or PBMCs supplied cDNA or gDNA.

How the authors handled the data: Using reference gene primer amplification, nucleated cell counts were estimated. Libraries were prepared by immunoSEQ multiplex PCR; TCRdb keeps only in-frame clonotypes and omits some of them. Clone size and the V and J calls come from that table; the DNA yielded D and trimming. The sample lists about 100,000 clones, around nine tenths occurring once. The J gene is TRBJ1-1, the V gene TRBV28; TRBD1 aligns across 10 bases. What was sequenced was peripheral blood. The origin of this receptor is a man between 45 and 60 years old with active or convalescent COVID-19. CDR3 nucleotide sequence: TGTGCCAGCAGTGCCGGACAGGGGGACACTGAAGCTTTCTTT. Protein product: CASSAGQGDTEAFF. The variable domain in full, with the rest retrieved from reference TRBV28 and TRBJ1-1, is DVKVTQSSRYLVKRTGEKVFLECVQDMDHENMFWYRQDPGLGLRLIYFSYDVKMKEKGDIPEGYSVSREKKERFSLILESASTNQTSMYLCASSAGQGDTEAFFGQGTRLTVV.